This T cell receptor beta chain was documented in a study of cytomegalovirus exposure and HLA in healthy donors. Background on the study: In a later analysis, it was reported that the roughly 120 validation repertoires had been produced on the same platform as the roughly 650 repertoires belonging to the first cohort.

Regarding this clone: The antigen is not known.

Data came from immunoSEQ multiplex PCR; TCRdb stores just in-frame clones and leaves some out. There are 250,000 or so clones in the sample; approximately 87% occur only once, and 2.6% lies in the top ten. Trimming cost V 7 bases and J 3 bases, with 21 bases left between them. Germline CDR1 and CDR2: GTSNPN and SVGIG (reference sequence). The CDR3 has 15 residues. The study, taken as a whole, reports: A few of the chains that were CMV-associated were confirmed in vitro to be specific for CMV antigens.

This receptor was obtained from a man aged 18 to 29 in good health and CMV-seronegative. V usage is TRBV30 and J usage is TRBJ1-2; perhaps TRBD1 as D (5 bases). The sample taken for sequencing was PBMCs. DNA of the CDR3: TGTGCCTATAACCGCTGGCAGGGTGTGCACTATGGCTACACCTTC. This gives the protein CAYNRWQGVHYGYTF.